This T cell receptor (beta chain) derives from a study of T cells in Graves' hyperthyroidism and ophthalmopathy. Overall study results and limits: The model predicted ophthalmopathy a median about 6.6 months before onset. Most thyroid-expanded clonotypes above 0.001 were also found in blood.

CDR1 and CDR2 (germline): DFQATT, SNEGSKA (reference sequence). CDR3 size: 14 residues. The V end lost 1 base, the J end lost 2 bases, and 9 bases lay between the germline ends. Using RNA transcripts as the source, TCR beta CDR3 regions were amplified. First-round RT-PCR targeting the TCR CDR3 was performed with the HTBI primer set. TCRdb fed the multiplex PCR reads into MiXCR, producing one record per CDR3 protein. The sample contains 500,000 or so distinct CDR3 sequences, roughly 17% of which appear only once. This clonotype was counted once. Its target is not known. Inclusion characteristics of ophthalmopathy patients comprised a Clinical Activity Score of at least 3, a NOSPECS grade of at least 4, and duration under 3 months.

The chain links TRBV20-1 to TRBJ1-5; D is uncertain. The TCR sequence derives from a woman between 18 and 30 years old with Graves' ophthalmopathy. Material: blood. The CDR3 DNA follows: TGCAGTGCTAGAGTAGGCCGGCGCAATCAGCCCCAGCATTTT. Protein product: CSARVGRRNQPQHF.